The rows below give T cell receptor beta chains drawn from one sample of a study of T-cell reconstitution after alpha-beta-depleted transplantation in children. TCRdb used MiXCR to reprocess the PCR reads, holding one entry per CDR3 protein. The sample lists roughly 670,000 distinct CDR3 sequences; approximately 14% were seen once. Sequences were derived from PBMCs, sampled before TCRalphabeta/CD19-depleted stem cell transplant. All receptors come from a girl aged 2-10 years with congenital amegakaryocytic thrombocytopenia, due to receive a stem cell transplant. CDR3s include the opening cysteine and the closing phenylalanine or tryptophan. A D gene is named only where the DNA matches it firmly. Only part of the rows carry a size: once, few, many, or a class if the clone is expanded.

D: NA
V: TRBV20-1
J: TRBJ2-2
size: few
DNA: TGCAGTGCCCCCGCAAGCGGGTACACCGGGGAGCTGTTTTTT
CDR3: CSAPASGYTGELFF

D: NA
V: TRBV5-1
J: TRBJ2-2
size: few
DNA: TGCGCCAGCAGCTTGGCCAAGGGCTTTACCGGGGAGCTGTTTTTT
CDR3: CASSLAKGFTGELFF

D: NA
V: TRBV15
J: TRBJ2-1
size: NA
DNA: TGTGCCACCAGCAGGGACAGTCCCGAGCAGTTCTTC
CDR3: CATSRDSPEQFF

D: NA
V: TRBV29-1
J: TRBJ2-5
size: many
DNA: TGCAGCGTTGAAGTAAGACATGGGACGAAATTTCCAGGGAGAGAGACCCAGTACTTC
CDR3: CSVEVRHGTKFPGRETQYF

D: NA
V: TRBV7-2
J: TRBJ1-1
size: many
DNA: TGTGCCAGCAGCTTACTTCCCCAGGGAGTGGGTGAAGCTTTCTTT
CDR3: CASSLLPQGVGEAFF

D: NA
V: TRBV29-1
J: TRBJ2-3
size: many
DNA: TGCAGCGCAGGACAAGATACGCAGTATTTT
CDR3: CSAGQDTQYF

D: NA
V: TRBV29-1
J: TRBJ1-1
size: many
DNA: TGCAGCGTAAAGGACACTTCCACTGAAGCTTTCTTT
CDR3: CSVKDTSTEAFF

D: TRBD2
V: TRBV10-3
J: TRBJ2-5
size: few
DNA: TGTGCCATCAGTGAAGGGACTAGCGGGAGAAGGGAGACCCAGTACTTC
CDR3: CAISEGTSGRRETQYF

D: NA
V: TRBV11-2
J: TRBJ2-3
size: few
DNA: TGTGCCAGCAGCTGGACAGTCCCAGATACGCAGTATTTT
CDR3: CASSWTVPDTQYF

D: TRBD2
V: TRBV20-1
J: TRBJ2-7
size: many
DNA: TGCAGTGCTACTCCTCAAACTAGCGCCGATTACGAGCAGTACTTC
CDR3: CSATPQTSADYEQYF

D: NA
V: TRBV18
J: TRBJ2-1
size: many
DNA: TGTGCCAGCTTCGACCGGGAGTTGATCAATGAGCAGTTCTTC
CDR3: CASFDRELINEQFF

D: NA
V: TRBV5-1
J: TRBJ2-3
size: many
DNA: TGCGCCAGCAGCTTGGACATGTCCACAGATACGCAGTATTTT
CDR3: CASSLDMSTDTQYF

D: NA
V: TRBV5-1
J: TRBJ2-5
size: few
DNA: TGCGCCAGCAGCTTGGACCCTCTGGCCAGGGCCCAGTACTTC
CDR3: CASSLDPLARAQYF

D: NA
V: TRBV7-9
J: TRBJ2-3
size: NA
DNA: TGTGCCAGCAGCCGGATAATAGCCCCAGATACGCAGTATTTT
CDR3: CASSRIIAPDTQYF

D: NA
V: TRBV2
J: TRBJ2-1
size: NA
DNA: TGTGCCAACAGTGAAGCGCTTCTTAGCTACAATGAGCAGTTCTTC
CDR3: CANSEALLSYNEQFF

D: TRBD1
V: TRBV5-1
J: TRBJ2-4
size: many
DNA: TGCGCCAGCAGCCCCGTGGACAGGGGGACGGAAAACATTCAGTACTTC
CDR3: CASSPVDRGTENIQYF

D: NA
V: TRBV7-9
J: TRBJ2-1
size: few
DNA: TGTGCCAGCACCCCGTCAGTTGAGCAGTTCTTC
CDR3: CASTPSVEQFF

D: TRBD2
V: TRBV9
J: TRBJ2-5
size: many
DNA: TGTGCCAGCAGCGTAGAAGCGGGACAAGAGACCCAGTACTTC
CDR3: CASSVEAGQETQYF

D: NA
V: TRBV28
J: TRBJ2-7
size: many
DNA: TGTGCCAGCAGTTTTGTTGGACACGTGTCTTACGAGCAGTACTTC
CDR3: CASSFVGHVSYEQYF

D: NA
V: TRBV29-1
J: TRBJ1-1
size: NA
DNA: TGCAGCGTTGATCTGTGGGGCACTGAAGCTTTCTTT
CDR3: CSVDLWGTEAFF

D: TRBD2
V: TRBV15
J: TRBJ2-7
size: few
DNA: TGTGCCACCAGCAGAGATTGGCGGGAGGATTTCTTAATGTCCTACGAGCAGTACTTC
CDR3: CATSRDWREDFLMSYEQYF

D: NA
V: TRBV25-1
J: TRBJ1-3
size: NA
DNA: TGTGCCTCTTGCGTGGCCGGGGTAGAAAACACCATATATTTT
CDR3: CASCVAGVENTIYF

D: NA
V: TRBV4-1
J: TRBJ2-7
size: many
DNA: TGCGCCAGCAGCCATCCTTCCTACGAGCAGTACTTC
CDR3: CASSHPSYEQYF

D: TRBD1
V: TRBV11-2
J: TRBJ2-2
size: few
DNA: TGTGCCAGCAGCTTACTAGGGACAGGGCTCACCGGGGAGCTGTTTTTT
CDR3: CASSLLGTGLTGELFF

D: NA
V: TRBV2
J: TRBJ1-2
size: NA
DNA: TGTGCCAGCAGTGAAGCGGTTGGGATCAATGGCTACACCTTC
CDR3: CASSEAVGINGYTF

D: TRBD2
V: TRBV5-1
J: TRBJ2-2
size: few
DNA: TGCGCCAGCAGTCCCGGGACTAGCGCGAGAAGAGGTCAAACCGGGGAGCTGTTTTTT
CDR3: CASSPGTSARRGQTGELFF

D: NA
V: TRBV6-1
J: TRBJ2-1
size: many
DNA: TGTGCCAGCAGTCTGGTGGGACAAACCTACAATGAGCAGTTCTTC
CDR3: CASSLVGQTYNEQFF

D: NA
V: TRBV6-1
J: TRBJ2-1
size: few
DNA: TGTGCCAGCAGTGAACAAAGCCCATATGATCCTGAGCAGTTCTTC
CDR3: CASSEQSPYDPEQFF

D: NA
V: TRBV21-1
J: TRBJ1-1
size: NA
DNA: TGTGCCAGCAGCAGTCACAGGGTGAACACTGAAGCTTTCTTT
CDR3: CASSSHRVNTEAFF

D: NA
V: TRBV4-2
J: TRBJ1-5
size: many
DNA: TGTGCCAGCAGCCTTAGGTCTCTCTGGGGGATGCAGCCCCAGCATTTT
CDR3: CASSLRSLWGMQPQHF

D: NA
V: TRBV28
J: TRBJ2-5
size: many
DNA: TGTGCCAGCAGTTTTGCCGGTATTTACCAAGAGACCCAGTACTTC
CDR3: CASSFAGIYQETQYF

D: TRBD1
V: TRBV20-1
J: TRBJ2-7
size: many
DNA: TGCAGTGCTTCCGGGACAGCCTACGAGCAGTACTTC
CDR3: CSASGTAYEQYF

D: TRBD2
V: TRBV5-1
J: TRBJ2-2
size: few
DNA: TGCGCCAGCAGACTAGCGGGAGATATGAAGGAGCTGTTTTTT
CDR3: CASRLAGDMKELFF

D: TRBD2
V: TRBV12-3/TRBV12-4
J: TRBJ2-7
size: few
DNA: TGTGCCAGCAGTACCTGGACTAGCGGGAGGGCCTACGAGCAGTACTTC
CDR3: CASSTWTSGRAYEQYF

D: NA
V: TRBV5-1
J: TRBJ2-3
size: many
DNA: TGCGCCAGCAGCGAGGACAGCTCTAGCACAGATACGCAGTATTTT
CDR3: CASSEDSSSTDTQYF

D: NA
V: TRBV6-1
J: TRBJ1-6
size: NA
DNA: TGTGCCAGCAGTGACATTTTGCGTCAGAATAATTCACCCCTCCACTTT
CDR3: CASSDILRQNNSPLHF

D: TRBD2
V: TRBV20-1
J: TRBJ2-5
size: many
DNA: TGCAGTGCTAGAGGTAGCGGGAGAGAGACCCAGTACTTC
CDR3: CSARGSGRETQYF

D: NA
V: TRBV30
J: TRBJ1-6
size: NA
DNA: TGTGCCTGGAGAGGGACGGCAAATTCACCCCTCCACTTT
CDR3: CAWRGTANSPLHF

D: NA
V: TRBV5-5
J: TRBJ2-2
size: few
DNA: TGTGCCAGCAGCTCCTCATATCACGGGAACACCGGGGAGCTGTTTTTT
CDR3: CASSSSYHGNTGELFF

D: NA
V: TRBV20-1
J: TRBJ2-3
size: NA
DNA: TGCAGTGCCCTTAGCGGCAGATCCCCAAGCACAGATACGCAGTATTTT
CDR3: CSALSGRSPSTDTQYF

D: TRBD2
V: TRBV20-1
J: TRBJ2-7
size: NA
DNA: TGCAGTGCTAGGACCCCGGGACTAGCCGGTGCCGAGCAGTACTTC
CDR3: CSARTPGLAGAEQYF

D: NA
V: TRBV12-3/TRBV12-4
J: TRBJ1-2
size: many
DNA: TGTGCCAGCAGTTTCAGTATCCCAGGCTATGGCTACACCTTC
CDR3: CASSFSIPGYGYTF

D: NA
V: TRBV2
J: TRBJ2-5
size: few
DNA: TGTGCCAGCAGCAACAGGGTAGACCGGCGGACCCAGTACTTC
CDR3: CASSNRVDRRTQYF

D: TRBD2
V: TRBV19
J: TRBJ2-7
size: many
DNA: TGTGCCAGTAGTATCACAGCGGGAAGTATATCCGAGCAGTACTTC
CDR3: CASSITAGSISEQYF

D: TRBD1
V: TRBV7-9
J: TRBJ2-2
size: many
DNA: TGTGCCAGCAGCTTCGACGTAGACAGGGTTTACACCGGGGAGCTGTTTTTT
CDR3: CASSFDVDRVYTGELFF

D: TRBD1
V: TRBV7-2
J: TRBJ2-2
size: many
DNA: TGTGCCAGCAGCTCAACGAGACAGGGAATCACCGGGGAGCTGTTTTTT
CDR3: CASSSTRQGITGELFF

D: TRBD2
V: TRBV24-1
J: TRBJ2-1
size: many
DNA: TGTGCCACCAGTATCGGGGGGACCAAGAATGAGCAGTTCTTC
CDR3: CATSIGGTKNEQFF

D: NA
V: TRBV24-1
J: TRBJ2-5
size: NA
DNA: TGTGCCACCAGTGATTCGACGGAGCGGGAGACCCAGTACTTC
CDR3: CATSDSTERETQYF

D: TRBD2
V: TRBV12-3/TRBV12-4
J: TRBJ2-3
size: many
DNA: TGTGCCAGCAGTTTACCCTCAGCGGGAGCCACAGATACGCAGTATTTT
CDR3: CASSLPSAGATDTQYF

D: TRBD2
V: TRBV11-1
J: TRBJ2-1
size: few
DNA: TGTGCCAGCAGCTTCCGACTAGCGGGAAATTCTCTGGGGCACAATGAGCAGTTCTTC
CDR3: CASSFRLAGNSLGHNEQFF

D: TRBD1
V: TRBV5-1
J: TRBJ2-1
size: many
DNA: TGCGCCAGCAGCCCGGACAGGGTGGACGAGCAGTTCTTC
CDR3: CASSPDRVDEQFF

D: NA
V: TRBV7-9
J: TRBJ2-7
size: many
DNA: TGTGCCAGCAGCTTGAGTTCAGGGAGCCACGAGCAGTACTTC
CDR3: CASSLSSGSHEQYF

D: TRBD2
V: TRBV5-1
J: TRBJ2-5
size: few
DNA: TGCGCCAGCAGCCGGGGACTAGCGGGAGAGGAGACCCAGTACTTC
CDR3: CASSRGLAGEETQYF

D: NA
V: TRBV27
J: TRBJ2-2
size: NA
DNA: TGTGCCAGCAGTTTATCGTCAGTATATGGGGAGCTGTTTTTT
CDR3: CASSLSSVYGELFF

D: NA
V: TRBV12-3/TRBV12-4
J: TRBJ2-7
size: many
DNA: TGTGCCAGCGCCGACGGACACAACTCCTACGAGCAGTACTTC
CDR3: CASADGHNSYEQYF

D: NA
V: TRBV7-2
J: TRBJ1-1
size: many
DNA: TGTGCCAGCAGCTTAGCGACAGGAGACACTGAAGCTTTCTTT
CDR3: CASSLATGDTEAFF

D: NA
V: TRBV7-9
J: TRBJ2-5
size: few
DNA: TGTGCCAGCAGCTTTTCGATCGAGACCCAGTACTTC
CDR3: CASSFSIETQYF

D: NA
V: TRBV11-2
J: TRBJ1-2
size: NA
DNA: TGTGCCAGCAGCTTAGTCCCGGACGGGGGGCTTGGCTACACCTTC
CDR3: CASSLVPDGGLGYTF

D: NA
V: TRBV5-1
J: TRBJ2-2
size: many
DNA: TGCGCCAGCAGCTTGGGGCAGGGAGTAGCGAACACCGGGGAGCTGTTTTTT
CDR3: CASSLGQGVANTGELFF

D: NA
V: TRBV29-1
J: TRBJ2-1
size: NA
DNA: TGCAGCGTTGTGGAGGCGCCACACAATGAGCAGTTCTTC
CDR3: CSVVEAPHNEQFF